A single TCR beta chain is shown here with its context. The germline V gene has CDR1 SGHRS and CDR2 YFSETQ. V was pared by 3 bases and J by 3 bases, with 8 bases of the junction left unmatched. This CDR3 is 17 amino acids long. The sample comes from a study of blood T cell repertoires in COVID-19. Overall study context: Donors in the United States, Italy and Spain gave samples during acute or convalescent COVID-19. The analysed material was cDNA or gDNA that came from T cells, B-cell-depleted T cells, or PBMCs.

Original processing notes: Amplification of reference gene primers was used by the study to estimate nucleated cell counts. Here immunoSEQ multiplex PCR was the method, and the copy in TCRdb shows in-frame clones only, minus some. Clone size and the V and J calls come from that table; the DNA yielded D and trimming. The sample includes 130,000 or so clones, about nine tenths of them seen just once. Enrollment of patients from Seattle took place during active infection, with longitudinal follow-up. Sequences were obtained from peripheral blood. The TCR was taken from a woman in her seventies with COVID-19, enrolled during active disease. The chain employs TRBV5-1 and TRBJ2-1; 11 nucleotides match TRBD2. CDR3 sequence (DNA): TGCGCCAGCAGCTCGGGACTAGCGGAAGCGGGCTACAATGAGCAGTTCTTC. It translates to CASSSGLAEAGYNEQFF. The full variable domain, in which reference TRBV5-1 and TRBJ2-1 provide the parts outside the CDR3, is KAGVTQTPRYLIKTRGQQVTLSCSPISGHRSVSWYQQTPGQGLQFLFEYFSETQRNKGNFPGRFSGRQFSNSRSEMNVSTLELGDSALYLCASSSGLAEAGYNEQFFGPGTRLTVL.